Here is one T cell receptor (beta chain) with its context. The repertoire was sequenced with immunoSEQ multiplex PCR; TCRdb's copy has only in-frame clones and lacks some. The table records about 670,000 clones, around 72% of them present only once. This entry comes from a study of shared clonotypes between healthy human individuals. About the study: Serving as donors were a couple of women and a few men, whose ages spanned 18 to 49. Used for every donor were three CD4 naive, three CD4 memory, two CD8 naive and one CD8 memory plate.

This CDR3 spans 13 amino acids. V was clipped by 3 bases and J by 10 bases; unmatched bases: 6. Germline assignment: CDR1 KGHSH and CDR2 LQKENI. The chain links TRBV18 to TRBJ1-1, with TRBD1 matching 9 bases. The sequenced sample was memory CD4+ T cells sorted from blood. The subset is: CD45RA-negative fraction. This clonotype was obtained from a woman under 40 in good health. The DNA of the CDR3 is TGTGCCAGCTCACCGGAACAGGGGGCGGGAGCTTTCTTT. Translating it yields CASSPEQGAGAFF.